These 27 T cell receptor beta chains share one sample of origin, sequenced in a study of cytomegalovirus exposure and HLA in healthy donors. Assay: immunoSEQ multiplex PCR; the TCRdb copy retains only in-frame clones and omits some. The profile covers about 130,000 clones, with 89% appearing a single time and roughly 9.2% taken by the ten largest. The sample comprised PBMCs. Receptors originate from a woman in her late teens or twenties in good health and CMV-seropositive.

This clone has only one observation. The chain combines TRBV5-1 with TRBJ2-3, with TRBD2 matching over 11 bases. Germline values: CDR1 SGHRS, CDR2 YFSETQ. The V and J ends lost 0 bases and 0 bases, in that order; junction bases with no gene match: 6. CDR3 size: 18 residues. CDR3 region: CASSLVTSGAPSTDTQYF. The CDR3 DNA reads as TGCGCCAGCAGCTTGGTGACTAGCGGGGCTCCTAGCACAGATACGCAGTATTTT.

The chain joins TRBV5-5 to TRBJ1-2; D gene uncertain. The germline V gene encodes CDR1 SGHKS and CDR2 YYEKEE (reference sequence). Trimming shortened V by 5 bases and J by 6 bases, and 14 bases separated the two germline ends. CDR3 size: 13 residues. The DNA of the CDR3 is TGTGCCAGCAGTCGGGCGGAGGCTAATGGCTACACCTTC. This gives the protein CASSRAEANGYTF. The whole variable domain, filled in from reference TRBV5-5 and TRBJ1-2, reads DAGVTQSPTHLIKTRGQQVTLRCSPISGHKSVSWYQQVLGQGPQFIFQYYEKEERGRGNFPDRFSARQFPNYSSELNVNALLLGDSALYLCASSRAEANGYTFGSGTRLTVV.

The rearrangement uses TRBV7-9 and TRBJ2-1; perhaps TRBD2 as D (6 bases). CDR1 and CDR2 from the germline V gene are SEHNR and FQNEAQ (reference sequence). The CDR3 sequence is 15 residues long. The V gene lost 4 bases and the J gene lost 7 bases, with 17 bases spanning the gap. The CDR3 region is CASSSLTSVRNEQFF. For the CDR3, the DNA is TGTGCCAGCAGCTCGCTGACTAGTGTAAGGAATGAGCAGTTCTTC.

The rearrangement joins TRBV5-1 to TRBJ2-2, with D perhaps matching TRBD2 (6 bases). Germline assignment: CDR1 SGHRS and CDR2 YFSETQ. The CDR3 length is 16 residues. The ends were cut back, 4 bases at V and 6 bases at J, with 19 bases in the middle. For the CDR3, the DNA is TGCGCCAGCAGCCTCCAGGCGCCGTCGGGGGCCGGGGAGCTGTTTTTT. It codes for CASSLQAPSGAGELFF.

J is TRBJ2-3 and V is TRBV20-1; no clear D. CDR3 length: 11 residues. The germline gives CDR1 DFQATT, CDR2 SNEGSKA (reference sequence). V shed 5 bases and J shed 2 bases, with 5 bases lying between them. DNA of the CDR3: TGCAGTGCTCCCCACACAGATACGCAGTATTTT. As protein: CSAPHTDTQYF.

This clone was detected a few times. The chain links TRBV15 to TRBJ2-3, with 14 bases lining up with TRBD2. Germline CDR1 and CDR2: LNHNV and YYDKDF (reference sequence). Trimming took 2 bases from V and 2 from J; bases not matched to a gene: 9. The CDR3 extends over 19 amino acids. CDR3 sequence reads: CATSRLTLGLAGATDTQYF. CDR3 nucleotides: TGTGCCACCAGCAGACTAACTTTGGGACTAGCGGGGGCCACAGATACGCAGTATTTT.

The chain combines TRBV7-9 with TRBJ1-1; 7 nucleotides agree with TRBD1. Per germline, CDR1 SEHNR and CDR2 FQNEAQ (reference sequence). V lost 6 bases to trimming and J lost 1 base; unmatched junction nucleotides: 5. CDR3 size: 14 residues. The CDR3 DNA reads as TGTGCCAGCAGACTCGGGACAGAGAACACTGAAGCTTTCTTT. Amino acid sequence: CASRLGTENTEAFF.

V is TRBV4-2 and J is TRBJ2-1, with D maybe TRBD1 (6 bases). The V end was cut by 3 bases, the J end by 0 bases, with 18 bases between. This CDR3 is built from 18 residues. The germline V gene has CDR1 LGHNA and CDR2 YNFKEQ. This CDR3 is CASSHHYREDSSYNEQFF. The CDR3 DNA reads as TGTGCCAGCAGCCACCACTACAGGGAAGATAGCTCCTACAATGAGCAGTTCTTC.

The gene calls are TRBV29-1 and TRBJ2-4; TRBD1 is a possible D gene (5 bases). Germline assignment: CDR1 SQVTM and CDR2 ANQGSEA. The CDR3 covers 17 residues. V lost 7 bases to trimming and J lost 0 bases, with 22 bases between them. CDR3 bases: TGCAGCGCTCTTTCTTCAGCGACAGACCTAGCCAAAAACATTCAGTACTTC. It specifies CSALSSATDLAKNIQYF.

The rearrangement joins TRBV4-2 to TRBJ2-2; TRBD2 agrees at 14 bases. The J segment lost 1 base and the V segment lost 3 bases, leaving 7 bases of the junction unmatched. The CDR3 length is 19 residues. Germline V gene data show CDR1 as LGHNA and CDR2 as YNFKEQ. The CDR3 sequence is CASSQPLGLAGGNTGELFF. CDR3 coding DNA: TGTGCCAGCAGCCAGCCGCTCGGACTAGCGGGGGGGAACACCGGGGAGCTGTTTTTT.

The V gene is TRBV5-6, the J gene TRBJ2-2; tentative D call: TRBD2 (5 bases). The V and J ends lost 3 bases and 0 bases respectively, with 15 bases between them. Germline assignment: CDR1 SGHDT and CDR2 YYEEEE. The CDR3 runs to 17 residues. The CDR3 sequence: CASSSPGPGTNTGELFF. The CDR3 DNA reads as TGTGCCAGCAGCTCCCCCGGTCCGGGGACGAACACCGGGGAGCTGTTTTTT.

This clone appeared a few times. The chain uses TRBV6-5 and TRBJ2-7; 8 bases match TRBD1. J was trimmed by 5 bases and V by 2 bases; bases with no gene match: 8. The V gene's germline CDR1 is MNHEY and CDR2 SVGAGI. The CDR3 has 15 amino acids. CDR3 DNA: TGTGCCAGCAGTTACGGCAAGGACAGGGTACACGAGCAGTACTTC. It encodes CASSYGKDRVHEQYF.

The chain uses TRBV7-2 and TRBJ1-5, with 7 positions matching TRBD1. Germline trimming cut 5 bases from V and 7 bases from J; bases unmatched to any gene: 11. Germline CDR1 is SGHTA and CDR2 is FQGNSA. The CDR3 consists of 15 residues. The CDR3 here is CASSLVRQGWQPQHF. In nucleotides, the CDR3 is TGTGCCAGCAGCCTAGTAAGACAGGGCTGGCAGCCCCAGCATTTT.

This clone was recorded a few times. This chain connects TRBV28 to TRBJ1-5, with D hard to call. Germline CDR1 is MDHEN and CDR2 is SYDVKM. V lost 6 bases and J 1 base, leaving 19 bases between the germline ends. This CDR3 contains 17 residues. The CDR3 DNA is TGTGCCAGCAGCCAGCCAGGAGGCCATACGAGCAATCAGCCCCAGCATTTT. Translating it yields CASSQPGGHTSNQPQHF.

This sequence joins TRBV5-5 and TRBJ1-2; the D gene is possibly TRBD1 (5 bases). CDR3 length: 16 residues. Trimming shortened V by 2 bases and J by 1 base, and 15 bases separated the two germline ends. Germline CDR1 and CDR2: SGHKS and YYEKEE (reference sequence). The CDR3 coding sequence is TGTGCCAGCAGCTTAGGTGGGTCCCAGGGTAACTATGGCTACACCTTC. Its translation is CASSLGGSQGNYGYTF.

The V gene is TRBV28, the J gene TRBJ2-5, with D possibly matching TRBD1 (5 bases). The CDR3 sequence is 13 residues long. Trimming took off 10 bases at V and 7 bases at J, with 19 bases between the two ends. Germline CDR1 MDHEN, CDR2 SYDVKM. CDR3 coding DNA: TGTGCCACCGCGCAGGGTGGGTGGGCGACCCAGTACTTC. Residues: CATAQGGWATQYF.

This clone was observed a single time. This CDR3 reads CATRGNRATNEKLFF. In DNA, the CDR3 is TGTGCCACCCGAGGGAATAGGGCAACTAATGAAAAACTGTTTTTT. This rearrangement joins TRBV6-6 to TRBJ1-4, with D hard to call. This CDR3 region has 15 residues. Germline assignment: CDR1 MNHNY and CDR2 SVGAGI (reference sequence). Trimming removed 10 bases at V and 0 bases at J, with 15 bases between.

The V gene is TRBV9, the J gene TRBJ2-7, with 7 bases fitting TRBD2. The V segment lost 0 bases and the J segment 4 bases; nucleotides outside the gene matches: 7. The length of the CDR3 is 15 residues. Germline V gene sequence: CDR1 SGDLS, CDR2 YYNGEE. The CDR3 here is CASSVDPSGGYEQYF. The CDR3 nucleotides are TGTGCCAGCAGCGTAGATCCTTCCGGGGGGTACGAGCAGTACTTC.

The chain uses TRBV6-4 and TRBJ2-7; D might be TRBD2 (5 bases). The CDR3 consists of 16 residues. V was pared by 0 bases and J by 2 bases, with 14 bases between. CDR1 and CDR2 from the germline V gene are MRHNA and SNTAGT. The CDR3 loop reads CASSDSRRHPPYEQYF. The CDR3 region has the DNA TGTGCCAGCAGTGACTCCAGGAGGCATCCCCCCTACGAGCAGTACTTC.

J is TRBJ2-5 and V is TRBV5-4, with D maybe TRBD2 (6 bases). Germline CDR1 and CDR2: SGHNT and YYREEE (reference sequence). The ends were cut back, 7 bases at V and 5 bases at J, with 21 bases in the middle. CDR3 size: 15 residues. The CDR3 spells CASRRSPEGGETQYF. The CDR3 DNA reads as TGTGCCAGCCGCCGGAGCCCGGAGGGTGGGGAGACCCAGTACTTC.

This clone was counted a single time. The rearrangement links TRBV7-9 to TRBJ2-1, with 8 nucleotides matching TRBD1. The CDR3 length is 15 residues. The germline V gene encodes CDR1 SEHNR and CDR2 FQNEAQ (reference sequence). Losses at the gene ends were 1 base for V and 3 bases for J; bases not matched to a gene: 2. CDR3 coding DNA: TGTGCCAGCAGCTTAGGACAGGGGATCTACAATGAGCAGTTCTTC. Translated: CASSLGQGIYNEQFF.

This clone was counted between two and nine times. The genes are TRBV4-3 and TRBJ1-6, with TRBD1 identical over 9 bases. The CDR3 sequence is 15 residues long. V shed 3 bases and J 6 bases; nucleotides not matched to a gene: 3. Germline-derived CDR1 and CDR2 are LGHNA and YSLEER. CDR3 in amino acids: CASSQDRGINSPLHF. The CDR3, as DNA: TGCGCCAGCAGCCAGGACAGGGGAATTAATTCACCCCTCCACTTT.

The chain is built from TRBV5-5 and TRBJ2-7, with a possible D match to TRBD2 (5 bases). Trimming removed 1 base from V and 1 base from J, with 9 bases in between. Germline assignment: CDR1 SGHKS and CDR2 YYEKEE (reference sequence). The CDR3 runs 14 residues. CDR3 region: CASSLSGNSYEQYF. The CDR3 DNA follows: TGTGCCAGCAGCTTGTCCGGGAATTCCTACGAGCAGTACTTC.

V usage is TRBV7-9 and J usage is TRBJ1-3, with 7 nucleotides matching TRBD1. The CDR3 runs 16 residues. Germline V gene data show CDR1 as SEHNR and CDR2 as FQNEAQ (reference sequence). After removal of 3 bases from V and 4 bases from J, the junction contained 9 bases not matched to a gene. CDR3 region: CASSFTQGYTGNTIYF. The CDR3 DNA reads as TGTGCCAGCAGCTTTACACAGGGGTACACGGGAAACACCATATATTTT. The variable domain in full, with the rest retrieved from reference TRBV7-9 and TRBJ1-3, is DTGVSQNPRHKITKRGQNVTFRCDPISEHNRLYWYRQTLGQGPEFLTYFQNEAQLEKSRLLSDRFSAERPKGSFSTLEIQRTEQGDSAMYLCASSFTQGYTGNTIYFGEGSWLTVV.

This sequence joins TRBV7-2 and TRBJ1-3, with D possibly being TRBD1 (6 bases). Trimming shortened V by 0 bases and J by 3 bases, and 12 bases separated the two germline ends. The CDR3 is 16 residues long. Germline CDR1 is SGHTA and CDR2 is FQGNSA. The CDR3 region has the DNA TGTGCCAGCAGCTTAGCCGGGGGGCAGGTTGGAAACACCATATATTTT. Its translation is CASSLAGGQVGNTIYF. Variable domain in full (rest from reference TRBV7-2 and TRBJ1-3): GAGVSQSPSNKVTEKGKDVELRCDPISGHTALYWYRQSLGQGLEFLIYFQGNSAPDKSGLPSDRFSAERTGGSVSTLTIQRTQQEDSAVYLCASSLAGGQVGNTIYFGEGSWLTVV.

This chain uses TRBV9 with TRBJ2-1, with D possibly being TRBD1 (6 bases). Germline loops: CDR1 SGDLS, CDR2 YYNGEE. With 6 bases removed from V and 2 bases from J, the gap between germline ends came to 18 bases. The CDR3 spans 16 residues. The CDR3 nucleotides are TGTGCCAGCAACCCCGTGGGCAGGGGTACCTACAATGAGCAGTTCTTC. It yields the protein CASNPVGRGTYNEQFF.

The V call is TRBV19, the J call TRBJ2-7, with 7 nucleotides matching TRBD2. J was trimmed by 0 bases and V by 9 bases; bases with no gene match: 14. The CDR3 has 16 amino acids. CDR1 is LNHDA and CDR2 is SQIVND in the germline V gene (reference sequence). CDR3 loop: CASGGSLRGDSYEQYF. The CDR3 DNA reads TGTGCCAGCGGGGGTTCTCTTCGGGGGGACTCCTACGAGCAGTACTTC.